These 4 T cell receptor beta chains were sequenced from one sample in a study of blood T cell repertoires in COVID-19. The data were produced by immunoSEQ multiplex PCR, yet TCRdb's version contains in-frame clones alone and is incomplete. The data show 43,000 or so clones, about 89% seen once. Source material: peripheral blood. The receptors shown here come from a man aged 55 to 70 with active or convalescent COVID-19.

The V gene is TRBV7-3, the J gene TRBJ1-2; no reliable D call. The germline V gene encodes CDR1 SGHTA and CDR2 FQGTGA. V gave up 3 bases and J gave up 8 bases, with 10 bases separating them. The CDR3 covers 12 residues. The CDR3 DNA follows: TGTGCCAGCAGCTTCCCCGGCGGAGGCTACACCTTC. Protein product: CASSFPGGGYTF.

The rearrangement uses TRBV5-1 and TRBJ2-5, with a possible D match to TRBD1 (6 bases). There are 14 residues in the CDR3. Germline values: CDR1 SGHRS, CDR2 YFSETQ. Trimming pared 0 bases from V and 5 bases from J, leaving 11 bases between. The CDR3 sequence: CASSLEQGGETQYF. DNA for the CDR3: TGCGCCAGCAGCTTGGAACAGGGTGGGGAGACCCAGTACTTC.

The V call is TRBV5-4, the J call TRBJ2-7; D call uncertain. V gave up 0 bases and J gave up 9 bases, with 10 bases separating them. The CDR3 has 12 amino acids. Germline CDR1 and CDR2: SGHNT and YYREEE (reference sequence). The CDR3 DNA sequence: TGTGCCAGCAGCTTGGACCGAGTGCGGCAGTACTTC. It is translated as CASSLDRVRQYF.

The DNA of the CDR3 is TGCAGCGTTGATGGGTCAGGGGCTGGGGCCAACGTCCTGACTTTC. Encoded protein: CSVDGSGAGANVLTF. The rearrangement joins TRBV29-1 to TRBJ2-6; D possibly corresponds to TRBD1 (6 bases). Trimming removed 3 bases from V and 2 bases from J, with 11 bases in between. Germline V gene lookup returns CDR1 SQVTM and CDR2 ANQGSEA. There are 15 residues in the CDR3.